These 8 T cell receptor beta chains share one sample of origin, sequenced in a study of cytomegalovirus exposure and HLA in healthy donors. The PCR used 60 Vbeta and 13 Jbeta primers. TCRdb keeps only in-frame clones here, not all; method: immunoSEQ multiplex PCR. The data contain more than 150,000 clones, about 80% of them singletons. Sequencing input: PBMCs. The receptors were sampled from a man aged 50 to 60 in good health and CMV-seropositive.

The chain carries TRBV7-9 and TRBJ2-1; TRBD1 aligns across 10 bases. This CDR3 comprises 18 residues. With 3 bases clipped from V and 2 bases from J, the junction kept 10 bases outside the gene matches. Germline V gene sequence: CDR1 SEHNR, CDR2 FQNEAQ (reference sequence). CDR3 sequence (DNA): TGTGCCAGCAGCTTCTCTAGAATCGGGACAGGGGCCTACAATGAGCAGTTCTTC. As protein: CASSFSRIGTGAYNEQFF.

The V call is TRBV5-4, the J call TRBJ2-3, with 7 bases identical to TRBD1. This CDR3 has 18 amino acids. CDR1 SGHNT and CDR2 YYREEE come from the germline V gene (reference sequence). V gave up 0 bases and J gave up 1 base; unmatched junction bases: 11. For the CDR3, the DNA is TGTGCCAGCAGCTTGGTCCCCCCGACAGGGATCGGCACAGATACGCAGTATTTT. Encoded protein: CASSLVPPTGIGTDTQYF. Filled out from reference TRBV5-4 and TRBJ2-3, the complete variable domain reads ETGVTQSPTHLIKTRGQQVTLRCSSQSGHNTVSWYQQALGQGPQFIFQYYREEENGRGNFPPRFSGLQFPNYSSELNVNALELDDSALYLCASSLVPPTGIGTDTQYFGPGTRLTVL.

V and J are TRBV18 and TRBJ1-1; 7 positions match TRBD1. CDR1 and CDR2 from the germline V gene are KGHSH and LQKENI. CDR3 size: 14 residues. Trimming removed 5 bases from V and 5 bases from J; junction bases left unmatched: 8. The CDR3 DNA follows: TGTGCCAGCTCAGACCGGGACAGTAGGACTGAAGCTTTCTTT. Translation: CASSDRDSRTEAFF. The full variable domain, with the rest looked up from reference TRBV18 and TRBJ1-1, is NAGVMQNPRHLVRRRGQEARLRCSPMKGHSHVYWYRQLPEEGLKFMVYLQKENIIDESGMPKERFSAEFPKEGPSILRIQQVVRGDSAAYFCASSDRDSRTEAFFGQGTRLTVV.

The J gene is TRBJ2-3, the V gene TRBV27, with 7 bases matching TRBD2. Germline V gives CDR1 MNHEY, CDR2 SMNVEV (reference sequence). V lost 4 bases and J lost 0; bases outside the gene matches: 4. The CDR3 sequence is 15 residues long. CDR3: CASSWRGISTDTQYF. CDR3 nucleotide sequence: TGTGCCAGCAGTTGGCGGGGGATTAGCACAGATACGCAGTATTTT.

The V gene is TRBV7-2, the J gene TRBJ1-1, with D possibly matching TRBD1 (5 bases). Germline CDR1 SGHTA, CDR2 FQGNSA. With 1 base removed from V and 5 bases from J, the gap between germline ends came to 14 bases. The CDR3 spans 15 residues. Here the CDR3 DNA reads TGTGCCAGCAGCTTAGGGGCAGGGTGGGGTACTGAAGCTTTCTTT. This codes for CASSLGAGWGTEAFF.

The V gene is TRBV7-9, the J gene TRBJ2-7; possibly TRBD1 for D (6 bases). The germline CDR1 and CDR2 sequences are SEHNR and FQNEAQ (reference sequence). Trimming left V 1 base short and J 4 bases short, with 11 bases between. The CDR3 spans 14 residues. The DNA for the CDR3 is TGTGCCAGCAGCTTAGGGACACAGGGTTACGAGCAGTACTTC. Protein sequence: CASSLGTQGYEQYF.

CDR3 nucleotides: TGTGCCAGCAGCCCCGGACAGGGGGTCTACTATGGCTACACCTTC. Translated, it gives CASSPGQGVYYGYTF. The J gene is TRBJ1-2, the V gene TRBV7-9; 10 positions match TRBD1. The germline V gene has CDR1 SEHNR and CDR2 FQNEAQ (reference sequence). With V trimmed by 5 bases and J by 3 bases, 6 bases remained unmatched. The CDR3 is 15 amino acids. Supplemented by reference TRBV7-9 and TRBJ1-2, the full variable domain reads DTGVSQNPRHKITKRGQNVTFRCDPISEHNRLYWYRQTLGQGPEFLTYFQNEAQLEKSRLLSDRFSAERPKGSFSTLEIQRTEQGDSAMYLCASSPGQGVYYGYTFGSGTRLTVV.

The chain carries TRBV9 and TRBJ1-3; possible D gene TRBD1, 6 bases. The CDR3 spans 18 residues. Germline CDR1 SGDLS, CDR2 YYNGEE. Trimming left V 3 bases short and J 0 bases short, with 19 bases between. CDR3 coding DNA: TGTGCCAGCAGCGCCCTCGAAGGACAGATGAGCTCTGGAAACACCATATATTTT. It translates to CASSALEGQMSSGNTIYF.